This TCR beta chain is from a study of response to subunit inactivated influenza vaccine. This CDR3 region has 15 residues. Trimming shortened V by 1 base and J by 5 bases, and 14 bases separated the two germline ends. CDR1 SQVTM and CDR2 ANQGSEA come from the germline V gene. TCRdb fed the RT-PCR reads into MiXCR, producing one record per CDR3 protein. The repertoire holds hundreds of thousands of distinct CDR3 sequences, about 15% seen once, with 11% in the top ten. This clonotype was picked up many times. Its specificity is unknown. Study-level findings and limits: It was the authors' suggestion that each seasonal influenza vaccination recruits few new T cells.

The chain has TRBV29-1 and TRBJ1-4, with a weak D call TRBD1 (5 bases). The TCR originated in a middle-aged man who received an inactivated influenza vaccine. The sample consisted of PBMCs from blood, taken approximately 13 days after vaccination. DNA for the CDR3: TGCAGCGTTGAAGGAACCGGGACGGGAAATGAAAAACTGTTTTTT. This translates into CSVEGTGTGNEKLFF.